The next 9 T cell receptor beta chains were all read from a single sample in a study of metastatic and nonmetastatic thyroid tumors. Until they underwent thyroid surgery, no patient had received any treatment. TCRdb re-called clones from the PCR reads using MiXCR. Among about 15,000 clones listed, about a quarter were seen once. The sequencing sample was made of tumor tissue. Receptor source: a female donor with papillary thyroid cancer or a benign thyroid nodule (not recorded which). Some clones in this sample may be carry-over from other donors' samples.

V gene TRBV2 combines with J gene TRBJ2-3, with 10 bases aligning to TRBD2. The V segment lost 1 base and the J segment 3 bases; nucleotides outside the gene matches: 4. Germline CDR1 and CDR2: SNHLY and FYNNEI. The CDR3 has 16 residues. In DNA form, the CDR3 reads TGTGCCAGCAGTGAAGGGACTAGCGGAGGAACAGATACGCAGTATTTT. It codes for CASSEGTSGGTDTQYF.

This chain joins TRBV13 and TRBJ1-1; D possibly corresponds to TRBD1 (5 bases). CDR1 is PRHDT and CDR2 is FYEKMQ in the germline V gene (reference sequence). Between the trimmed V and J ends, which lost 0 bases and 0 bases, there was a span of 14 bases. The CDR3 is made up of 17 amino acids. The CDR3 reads CASSLGDGALMNTEAFF. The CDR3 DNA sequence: TGTGCCAGCAGCTTAGGAGACGGGGCGTTGATGAACACTGAAGCTTTCTTT.

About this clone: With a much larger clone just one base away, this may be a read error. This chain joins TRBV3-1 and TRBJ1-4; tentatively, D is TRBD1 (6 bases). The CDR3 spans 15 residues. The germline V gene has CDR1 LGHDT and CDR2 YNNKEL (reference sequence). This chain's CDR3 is CASSQDTVRGENLFF. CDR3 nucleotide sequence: TGTGCCAGCAGCCAAGACACAGTGAGGGGGGAAAACCTGTTTTTT.

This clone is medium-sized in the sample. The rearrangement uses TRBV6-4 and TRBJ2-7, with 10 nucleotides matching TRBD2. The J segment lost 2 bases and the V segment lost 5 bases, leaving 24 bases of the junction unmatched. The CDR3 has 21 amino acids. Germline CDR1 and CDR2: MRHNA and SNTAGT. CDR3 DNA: TGTGCCAGCAGTCCCGGGCCCCCGGGACTAGCGAGAGGGAGGGGCGCCTACGAGCAGTACTTC. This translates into CASSPGPPGLARGRGAYEQYF.

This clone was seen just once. CDR3 region: CSARGGTGPNTEAFF. CDR3 bases: TGCAGTGCCAGGGGGGGGACAGGACCGAACACTGAAGCTTTCTTT. This chain joins TRBV20-1 and TRBJ1-1; TRBD1 aligns across 8 bases. This CDR3 region has 15 residues. The J segment lost 1 base and the V segment lost 6 bases, leaving 10 bases of the junction unmatched. CDR1 and CDR2 from the germline V gene are DFQATT and SNEGSKA (reference sequence).

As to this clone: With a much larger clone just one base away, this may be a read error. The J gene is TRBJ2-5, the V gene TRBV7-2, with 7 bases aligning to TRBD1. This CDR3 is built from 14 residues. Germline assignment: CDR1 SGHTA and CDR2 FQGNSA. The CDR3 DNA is TGTGCCGGCAGCTCCCAGGGGGTGGCCGAGACCCAGTACTTC. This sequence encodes CAGSSQGVAETQYF.

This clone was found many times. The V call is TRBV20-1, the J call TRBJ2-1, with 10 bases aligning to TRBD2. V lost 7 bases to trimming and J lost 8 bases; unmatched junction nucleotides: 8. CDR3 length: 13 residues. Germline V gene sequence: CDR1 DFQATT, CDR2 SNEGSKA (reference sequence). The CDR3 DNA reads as TGCAGTGGATCTAGCGGGAGTCTATATGAGCAGTTCTTC. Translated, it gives CSGSSGSLYEQFF.

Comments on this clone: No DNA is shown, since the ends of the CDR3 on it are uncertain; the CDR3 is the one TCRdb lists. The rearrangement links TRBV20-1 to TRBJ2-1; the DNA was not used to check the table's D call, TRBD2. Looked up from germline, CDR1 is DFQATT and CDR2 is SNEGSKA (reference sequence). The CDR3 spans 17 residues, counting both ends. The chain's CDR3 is CSAIGFAEGSSYNEHFF.

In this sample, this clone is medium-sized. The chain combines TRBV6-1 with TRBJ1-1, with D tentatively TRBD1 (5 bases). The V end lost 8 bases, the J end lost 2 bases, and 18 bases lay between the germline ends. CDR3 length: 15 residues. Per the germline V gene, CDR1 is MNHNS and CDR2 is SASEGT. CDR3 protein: CASQRDEGLNTEAFF. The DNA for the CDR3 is TGTGCCAGCCAAAGGGACGAAGGCTTAAACACTGAAGCTTTCTTT.